What follows are 31 T cell receptor beta chains derived from one specimen sequenced in a study of blood T cell repertoires in COVID-19 (dated by TCRdb to about 2020). The method behind the library was the immunoSEQ multiplex PCR assay. TCRdb retrieved this table from immuneACCESS and kept in-frame rearrangements only. Not all clones are present; in checked studies, unresolved V genes account for under half, and no reason is known for the remainder. This sample comprises a few hundred thousand clones, approximately 86% of them detected only once. About 4.1% of the sample is in the top ten clones. Material: PBMCs or T cells enriched from blood (not recorded which). The source of these receptors is a woman between 40 and 55 years old with acute COVID-19.

This sequence joins TRBV7-2 and TRBJ2-7, with a possible D match to TRBD1 (6 bases). Trimming stripped 3 bases from V and 6 bases from J, with 9 bases between. The CDR3 loop spans 12 amino acids. Germline V gene lookup returns CDR1 SGHTA and CDR2 FQGNSA. CDR3 coding DNA: TGTGCCAGCAGCTTGGGCAGGGGCGAGCAGTACTTC. It encodes CASSLGRGEQYF.

This chain links TRBV21-1 with TRBJ1-1; the table names TRBD1, a call not compared with the DNA. TRBV21-1 is listed as a pseudogene. CDR3 size: 14 residues. The CDR3 protein is CASSNWTGNTEAFF. The CDR3 coding sequence is TGTGCCAGCAGCAACTGGACAGGGAACACTGAAGCTTTCTTT.

This chain joins TRBV19 and TRBJ2-2; the D gene is possibly TRBD2 (6 bases). The V gene's germline CDR1 is LNHDA and CDR2 SQIVND (reference sequence). The CDR3 extends over 15 amino acids. Deletions cut 4 bases from V and 1 base from J, with 10 bases between. The CDR3 here is CASSRGLLNTGELFF. The CDR3 DNA reads as TGTGCCAGTAGTAGGGGACTCTTGAACACCGGGGAGCTGTTTTTT.

This chain links TRBV6-5 with TRBJ1-5; the D gene is possibly TRBD1 (5 bases). V was shortened by 2 bases and J by 6 bases, with 8 bases between the two germline ends. The CDR3 sequence is 13 residues long. The germline V gene encodes CDR1 MNHEY and CDR2 SVGAGI. CDR3 bases: TGTGCCAGCAGTTACAGCAGGGTTCAGCCCCAGCATTTT. Its translation: CASSYSRVQPQHF.

This clone was seen more than once but under ten times. The rearrangement joins TRBV19 to TRBJ2-7, with 11 bases matching TRBD1. Germline assignment: CDR1 LNHDA and CDR2 SQIVND (reference sequence). The CDR3 spans 16 residues. V was pared by 0 bases and J by 1 base, with 2 bases of the junction left unmatched. The CDR3 bases are TGTGCCAGTAGTATAGATGGACAGGGGGCTTCCTACGAGCAGTACTTC. Translation: CASSIDGQGASYEQYF.

V usage is TRBV19 and J usage is TRBJ2-5; 7 bases fit TRBD1. The CDR3 contains 15 residues. The germline V gene encodes CDR1 LNHDA and CDR2 SQIVND (reference sequence). The V gene end was trimmed by 0 bases and the J gene end by 5 bases; junction bases not matched to a gene: 6. Here the CDR3 reads CASSIDRGGRETQYF. CDR3 DNA: TGTGCCAGTAGTATAGATAGAGGGGGCCGTGAGACCCAGTACTTC.

The chain links TRBV25-1 to TRBJ1-5; a weak D match, TRBD1 (5 bases). Trimming cost V 3 bases and J 2 bases, with 11 bases left between them. CDR1 and CDR2 (germline): MGHDK, SYGVNS. The CDR3 runs 15 residues. DNA for the CDR3: TGTGCCAGCAGTGATTCAGGGTTGGGCAATCAGCCCCAGCATTTT. Its protein is CASSDSGLGNQPQHF. The complete variable domain, with remaining parts taken from reference TRBV25-1 and TRBJ1-5, reads EADIYQTPRYLVIGTGKKITLECSQTMGHDKMYWYQQDPGMELHLIHYSYGVNSTEKGDLSSESTVSRIRTEHFPLTLESARPSHTSQYLCASSDSGLGNQPQHFGDGTRLSIL.

The gene calls are TRBV20-1 and TRBJ2-7; 9 positions agree with TRBD2. Germline V gives CDR1 DFQATT, CDR2 SNEGSKA (reference sequence). This CDR3 is built from 15 residues. The J segment lost 5 bases and the V segment lost 3 bases, leaving 11 bases of the junction unmatched. CDR3 nucleotide sequence: TGCAGTGCTAGTCGGGGCGGGAGGGCCGGCGACGAGCAGTACTTC. Translating gives CSASRGGRAGDEQYF.

The V call is TRBV7-8, the J call TRBJ2-7; D is uncertain. Germline CDR1 reads SGHVS; CDR2 reads FQNEAQ. The CDR3 totals 12 residues. V was cut by 5 bases and J by 6 bases, with 11 bases left in between. The CDR3 loop is CASSLQFAEQYF. DNA of the CDR3: TGTGCCAGCAGCCTACAATTCGCCGAGCAGTACTTC.

This rearrangement joins TRBV19 to TRBJ1-5; 7 nucleotides align to TRBD1. The CDR3 is made up of 15 amino acids. Per germline, CDR1 LNHDA and CDR2 SQIVND (reference sequence). V gave up 5 bases and J gave up 7 bases; unmatched junction bases: 11. As DNA, the CDR3 is TGTGCCAGTAGTCTTGGGGCAGGGGGGAGGCAGCCCCAGCATTTT. Protein product: CASSLGAGGRQPQHF.

V gene TRBV18 combines with J gene TRBJ2-3; tentatively, D is TRBD1 (6 bases). The ends were cut back, 2 bases at V and 4 bases at J, with 7 bases in the middle. The CDR3 runs 13 residues. CDR1 and CDR2 from the germline V gene are KGHSH and LQKENI. The CDR3: CASSPGGPDTQYF. The CDR3 DNA reads as TGTGCCAGCTCACCAGGGGGCCCAGATACGCAGTATTTT.

V usage is TRBV2 and J usage is TRBJ2-7; 11 positions agree with TRBD2. Germline V gives CDR1 SNHLY, CDR2 FYNNEI. The CDR3 spans 14 residues. V shed 9 bases, J shed 3 bases, and the junction held 7 bases outside the gene matches. The CDR3 sequence is CASHPGTSGYEQYF. The CDR3 coding sequence is TGTGCCAGTCACCCCGGGACTAGCGGCTACGAGCAGTACTTC.

The V and J genes are TRBV9 and TRBJ1-1; unclear D gene. The CDR3 sequence is 14 residues long. Germline V lookup: CDR1 SGDLS, CDR2 YYNGEE. Trimming took off 0 bases at V and 1 base at J, with 7 bases between the two ends. This CDR3 reads CASSVAGGNTEAFF. For the CDR3, the DNA is TGTGCCAGCAGCGTAGCCGGCGGGAACACTGAAGCTTTCTTT.

The chain couples TRBV9 to TRBJ2-1, with 8 positions matching TRBD1. The V gene end was trimmed by 4 bases and the J gene end by 8 bases; junction bases not matched to a gene: 8. The CDR3 is 14 amino acids. Germline V gene lookup returns CDR1 SGDLS and CDR2 YYNGEE. The CDR3 sequence: CASSRQGALDEQFF. The CDR3 DNA reads TGTGCCAGCAGCCGCCAGGGGGCTCTGGATGAGCAGTTCTTC.

The chain recombines TRBV7-8 with TRBJ2-2; D call uncertain. V lost 2 bases and J lost 1, with 5 bases in between. Germline V lookup: CDR1 SGHVS, CDR2 FQNEAQ. CDR3 size: 14 residues. CDR3 sequence (DNA): TGTGCCAGCAGCTTAAAACAGAACACCGGGGAGCTGTTTTTT. It is translated as CASSLKQNTGELFF. The whole variable domain, filled in from reference TRBV7-8 and TRBJ2-2, reads GAGVSQSPRYKVAKRGQDVALRCDPISGHVSLFWYQQALGQGPEFLTYFQNEAQLDKSGLPSDRFFAERPEGSVSTLKIQRTQQEDSAVYLCASSLKQNTGELFFGEGSRLTVL.

The rearrangement uses TRBV28 and TRBJ1-5; TRBD1 aligns across 10 bases. Trimming removed 2 bases from V and 7 bases from J; junction bases left unmatched: 2. Germline CDR1 MDHEN, CDR2 SYDVKM. The CDR3 extends over 14 amino acids. The CDR3 region is CASSLGQGGQPQHF. CDR3 in DNA: TGTGCCAGCAGTTTAGGACAGGGGGGCCAGCCCCAGCATTTT.

The rearrangement links TRBV7-9 to TRBJ2-7; 12 nucleotides match TRBD2. The length of the CDR3 is 15 residues. Germline trimming cut 1 base from V and 6 bases from J; bases unmatched to any gene: 4. CDR1 is SEHNR, CDR2 FQNEAQ, per germline (reference sequence). In nucleotides, the CDR3 is TGTGCCAGCAGCTTAGGACTAGCGGGAGTTGGCGAGCAGTACTTC. Its protein product is CASSLGLAGVGEQYF.

The chain is built from TRBV7-2 and TRBJ2-6; D is uncertain. The length of the CDR3 is 14 residues. CDR1 and CDR2 (germline): SGHTA, FQGNSA. Between the trimmed V and J ends, which lost 8 bases and 0 bases, there was a span of 8 bases. The CDR3 DNA reads TGTGCCAGCGCCCCGAGCTCTGGGGCCAACGTCCTGACTTTC. Translation: CASAPSSGANVLTF.

V and J are TRBV28 and TRBJ2-1, with 10 bases identical to TRBD2. Trimming at V came to 5 bases and at J to 3 bases, leaving 4 bases not matched to a gene. The CDR3 is made up of 15 amino acids. Germline values: CDR1 MDHEN, CDR2 SYDVKM. CDR3 in amino acids: CASSPLAGVYNEQFF. CDR3 nucleotide sequence: TGTGCCAGCAGTCCCCTAGCGGGAGTCTACAATGAGCAGTTCTTC.

The rearrangement links TRBV27 to TRBJ2-3; TRBD2 agrees at 9 bases. V was pared by 6 bases and J by 8 bases, with 18 bases of the junction left unmatched. The CDR3 loop spans 17 amino acids. Germline CDR1 and CDR2: MNHEY and SMNVEV (reference sequence). The DNA for the CDR3 is TGTGCCAGCAGACAAAAAAGCTCTAGCGGGGAGAGAGGTACGCAGTATTTT. Encoded protein: CASRQKSSSGERGTQYF.

This rearrangement joins TRBV9 to TRBJ2-5; 9 bases map to TRBD2. The CDR3 totals 14 residues. Germline-derived CDR1 and CDR2 are SGDLS and YYNGEE. The V segment lost 3 bases and the J segment 1 base; nucleotides outside the gene matches: 1. CDR3 sequence (DNA): TGTGCCAGCAGCGGACTAGCGGCCCAAGAGACCCAGTACTTC. This sequence encodes CASSGLAAQETQYF.

This clone was counted between two and nine times. DNA for the CDR3: TGTGCCAGCAGTTCCGAGAGCAGGGCGGGGGGCACTGAAGCTTTCTTT. Translation: CASSSESRAGGTEAFF. The chain uses TRBV28 and TRBJ1-1, with D perhaps TRBD1 (5 bases). CDR1 and CDR2 from the germline V gene are MDHEN and SYDVKM. The length of the CDR3 is 16 residues. V was cut by 4 bases and J by 4 bases, with 19 bases left in between.

This clone was recorded once. The chain recombines TRBV5-6 with TRBJ1-2; 10 nucleotides line up with TRBD1. The V gene's germline CDR1 is SGHDT and CDR2 YYEEEE. Trimming at V came to 4 bases and at J to 9 bases, leaving 9 bases not matched to a gene. CDR3 size: 14 residues. The CDR3 coding sequence is TGTGCCAGCAGCCAAGACAGGGGGCACTTCAGCTACACCTTC. Its translation is CASSQDRGHFSYTF.

The chain joins TRBV24-1 to TRBJ1-5; 11 positions agree with TRBD1. The CDR3 has 18 amino acids. The V and J ends lost 3 bases and 1 base, in that order; junction bases with no gene match: 7. CDR1 is KGHDR and CDR2 is SFDVKD in the germline V gene. Here the CDR3 reads CATSDNGQGAESNQPQHF. The CDR3 DNA is TGTGCCACCAGTGATAATGGACAGGGGGCGGAAAGCAATCAGCCCCAGCATTTT.

This clone occurred a few times. This rearrangement joins TRBV30 to TRBJ2-1; 7 bases agree with TRBD1. This CDR3 has 13 amino acids. With V trimmed by 0 bases and J by 13 bases, 9 bases remained unmatched. Germline V gives CDR1 GTSNPN, CDR2 SVGIG (reference sequence). This CDR3 reads CAWSVRLRDRQFF. The CDR3 DNA reads TGTGCCTGGAGTGTACGACTCCGGGACAGACAGTTCTTC. Full variable domain (missing parts from reference TRBV30 and TRBJ2-1): SQTIHQWPATLVQPVGSPLSLECTVEGTSNPNLYWYRQAAGRGLQLLFYSVGIGQISSEVPQNLSASRPQDRQFILSSKKLLLSDSGFYLCAWSVRLRDRQFFGPGTRLTVL.

V and J are TRBV5-1 and TRBJ1-6; 9 nucleotides match TRBD1. V shed 3 bases and J 13 bases; nucleotides not matched to a gene: 8. The CDR3 loop spans 14 amino acids. Germline lookup yields CDR1 SGHRS and CDR2 YFSETQ. The CDR3 coding sequence is TGCGCCAGCAGCTCCAGACAGGGGGTGGGCCCCCTCCACTTT. This translates into CASSSRQGVGPLHF.

CDR3 coding DNA: TGTGCCAGTAGTATAGTTACCTTTCGGTCCTACAATGAGCAGTTCTTC. Residues: CASSIVTFRSYNEQFF. This chain links TRBV19 with TRBJ2-1; D is uncertain. V was pared by 1 base and J by 1 base, with 11 bases between. CDR1 and CDR2 (germline): LNHDA, SQIVND (reference sequence). There are 16 residues in the CDR3.

The chain joins TRBV3-1 (or the pseudogene TRBV3-2) to TRBJ2-3; 9 bases align to TRBD2. The CDR3 runs to 16 residues. Germline V gives CDR1 LGHDT, CDR2 YNNKEL (reference sequence). V dropped 4 bases and J dropped 4; count of bases not matched to a gene: 9. CDR3 sequence: CASSPYPSGKSDTQYF. CDR3 bases: TGTGCCAGCAGCCCTTACCCTAGCGGGAAGTCAGATACGCAGTATTTT.

The rearrangement joins TRBV5-5 to TRBJ2-5; the D gene is possibly TRBD2 (7 bases). Germline assignment: CDR1 SGHKS and CDR2 YYEKEE (reference sequence). Trimming left V 4 bases short and J 5 bases short, with 15 bases between. The CDR3 is 14 residues long. The DNA for the CDR3 is TGTGCCAGCAGCAGAGGGGGACTATTTGAGACCCAGTACTTC. Its translation is CASSRGGLFETQYF. Looking up the rest from reference TRBV5-5 and TRBJ2-5 gives the full variable domain: DAGVTQSPTHLIKTRGQQVTLRCSPISGHKSVSWYQQVLGQGPQFIFQYYEKEERGRGNFPDRFSARQFPNYSSELNVNALLLGDSALYLCASSRGGLFETQYFGPGTRLLVL.

This chain's CDR3 is CASSQDQLGSTGELFF. CDR3 coding DNA: TGCGCCAGCAGCCAAGATCAACTAGGATCCACCGGGGAGCTGTTTTTT. This rearrangement joins TRBV4-1 to TRBJ2-2; D perhaps matches TRBD2 (5 bases). CDR1 and CDR2 (germline): MGHRA, YSYEKL. CDR3 length: 16 amino acids. Trimming shortened V by 0 bases and J by 4 bases, and 12 bases separated the two germline ends.

The gene calls are TRBV4-2 and TRBJ1-4, with TRBD1 matching over 7 bases. The germline CDR1 and CDR2 sequences are LGHNA and YNFKEQ. The CDR3 extends over 19 amino acids. V shed 4 bases, J shed 4 bases, and the junction held 18 bases outside the gene matches. CDR3: CASSPSRGTRGPDNEKLFF. In DNA, the CDR3 is TGTGCCAGCAGCCCTTCACGCGGGACAAGGGGGCCCGATAATGAAAAACTGTTTTTT.